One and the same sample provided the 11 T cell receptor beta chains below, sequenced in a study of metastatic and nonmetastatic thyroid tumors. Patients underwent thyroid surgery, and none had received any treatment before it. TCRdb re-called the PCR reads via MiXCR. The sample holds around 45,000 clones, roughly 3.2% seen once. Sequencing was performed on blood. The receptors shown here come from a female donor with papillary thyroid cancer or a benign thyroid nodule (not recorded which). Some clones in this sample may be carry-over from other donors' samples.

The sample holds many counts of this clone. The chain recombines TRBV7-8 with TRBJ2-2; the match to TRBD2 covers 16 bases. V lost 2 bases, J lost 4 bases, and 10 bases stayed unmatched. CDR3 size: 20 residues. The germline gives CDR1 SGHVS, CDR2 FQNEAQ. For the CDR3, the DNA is TGTGCCAGCAGCTTAAATCGGGGACTAGCGGGAGGGCGTGCCACCGGGGAGCTGTTTTTT. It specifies CASSLNRGLAGGRATGELFF.

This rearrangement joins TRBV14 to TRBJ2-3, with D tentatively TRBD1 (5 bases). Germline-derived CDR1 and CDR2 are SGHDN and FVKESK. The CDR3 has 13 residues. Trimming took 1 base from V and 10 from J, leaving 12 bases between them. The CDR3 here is CASSQVRTGAQYF. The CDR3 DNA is TGTGCCAGCAGCCAAGTGCGCACAGGTGCGCAGTATTTT.

This chain's CDR3 is CASSLVTGSGANVLTF. The CDR3 nucleotides are TGTGCCAGCAGCTTAGTCACGGGCTCTGGGGCCAACGTCCTGACTTTC. This chain connects TRBV11-2 to TRBJ2-6; unclear D gene. CDR1 SGHAT and CDR2 FQNNGV come from the germline V gene. V was cut by 1 base and J by 0 bases, with 7 bases left in between. This CDR3 comprises 16 residues.

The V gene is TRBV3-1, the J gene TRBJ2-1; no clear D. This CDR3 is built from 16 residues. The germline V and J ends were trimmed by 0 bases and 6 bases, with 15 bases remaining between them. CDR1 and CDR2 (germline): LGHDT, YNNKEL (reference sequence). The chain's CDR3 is CASSQEKGTYSNEQFF. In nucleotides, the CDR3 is TGTGCCAGCAGCCAAGAAAAGGGAACTTACAGCAATGAGCAGTTCTTC.

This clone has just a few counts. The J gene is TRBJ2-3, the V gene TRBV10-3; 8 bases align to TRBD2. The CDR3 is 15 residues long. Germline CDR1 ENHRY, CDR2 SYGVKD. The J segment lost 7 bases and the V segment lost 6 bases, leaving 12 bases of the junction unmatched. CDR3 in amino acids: CAIRGAAGDANTQYF. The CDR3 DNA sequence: TGTGCCATCAGGGGGGCAGCGGGAGATGCAAATACGCAGTATTTT.

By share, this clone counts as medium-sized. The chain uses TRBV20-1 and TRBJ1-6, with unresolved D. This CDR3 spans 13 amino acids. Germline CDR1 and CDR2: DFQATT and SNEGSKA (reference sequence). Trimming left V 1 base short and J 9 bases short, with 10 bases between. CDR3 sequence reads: CSARGGSGSPLHF. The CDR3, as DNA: TGCAGTGCTAGAGGCGGGTCGGGTTCACCCCTCCACTTT.

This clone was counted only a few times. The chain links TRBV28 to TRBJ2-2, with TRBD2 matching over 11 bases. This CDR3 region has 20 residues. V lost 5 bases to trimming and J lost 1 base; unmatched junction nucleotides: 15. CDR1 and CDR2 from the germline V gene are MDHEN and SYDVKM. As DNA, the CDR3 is TGTGCCAGCAGTCACGGGGTTCACTGGACTAGCGGGCTGAACACCGGGGAGCTGTTTTTT. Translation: CASSHGVHWTSGLNTGELFF.

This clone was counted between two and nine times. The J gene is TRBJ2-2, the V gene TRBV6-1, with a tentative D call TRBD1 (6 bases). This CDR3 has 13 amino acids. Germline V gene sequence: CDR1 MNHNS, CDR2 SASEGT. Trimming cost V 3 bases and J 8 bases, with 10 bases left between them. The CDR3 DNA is TGTGCCAGCAGTGAGGGGGCATGGGGGGAGCTGTTTTTT. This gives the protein CASSEGAWGELFF.

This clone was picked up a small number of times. The chain's CDR3 is CSGNKGQGVDGYTF. As DNA, the CDR3 is TGCAGTGGAAATAAGGGACAGGGAGTGGATGGCTACACCTTC. The gene calls are TRBV20-1 and TRBJ1-2, with 9 positions matching TRBD1. The CDR3 totals 14 residues. Germline V gene sequence: CDR1 DFQATT, CDR2 SNEGSKA (reference sequence). V dropped 7 bases and J dropped 6; count of bases not matched to a gene: 12.

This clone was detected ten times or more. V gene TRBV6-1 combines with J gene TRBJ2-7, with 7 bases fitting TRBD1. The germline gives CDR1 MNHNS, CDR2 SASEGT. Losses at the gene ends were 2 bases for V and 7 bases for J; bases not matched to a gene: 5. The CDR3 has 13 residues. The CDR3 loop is CASSERTGAEQYF. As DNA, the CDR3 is TGTGCCAGCAGTGAAAGAACAGGGGCTGAGCAGTACTTC.

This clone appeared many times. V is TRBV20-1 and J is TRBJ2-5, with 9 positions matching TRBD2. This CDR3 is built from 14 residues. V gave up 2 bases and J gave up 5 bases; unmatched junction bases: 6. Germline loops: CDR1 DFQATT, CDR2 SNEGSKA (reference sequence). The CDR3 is CSARLAGRGETQYF. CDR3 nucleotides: TGCAGTGCTAGACTAGCGGGGCGTGGGGAGACCCAGTACTTC.